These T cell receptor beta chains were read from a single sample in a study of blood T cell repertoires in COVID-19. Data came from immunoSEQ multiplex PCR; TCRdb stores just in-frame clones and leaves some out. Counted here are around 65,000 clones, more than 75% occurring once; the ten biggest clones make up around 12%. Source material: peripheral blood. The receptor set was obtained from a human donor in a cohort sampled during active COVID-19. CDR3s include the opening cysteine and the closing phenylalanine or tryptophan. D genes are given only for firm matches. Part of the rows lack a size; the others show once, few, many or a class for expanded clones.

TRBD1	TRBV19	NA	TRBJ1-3	CASSRDRGTGNTIYF	TGTGCCAGTAGCCGGGACAGGGGAACTGGAAACACCATATATTTT
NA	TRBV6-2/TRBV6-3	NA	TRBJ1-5	CASSYYGNQPQHF	TGTGCCAGCAGTTACTACGGGAATCAGCCCCAGCATTTT
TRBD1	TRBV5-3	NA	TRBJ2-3	CARSLPPGGGTDTQYF	TGTGCCAGAAGCCTTCCTCCAGGGGGCGGCACAGATACGCAGTATTTT
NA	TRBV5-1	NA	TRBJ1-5	CASSLEGSNNQPQHF	TGCGCCAGCAGCTTGGAAGGGAGCAACAATCAGCCCCAGCATTTT
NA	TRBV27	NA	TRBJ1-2	CASSLQGHYGYTF	TGTGCCAGCAGTCTCCAGGGCCACTATGGCTACACCTTC
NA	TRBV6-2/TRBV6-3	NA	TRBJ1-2	CASSWSGSTMADTF	TGTGCCAGCAGTTGGTCGGGGTCAACTATGGCTGACACCTTC
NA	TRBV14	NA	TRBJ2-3	CASSQRGGRYTQYF	TGTGCCAGCAGCCAAAGGGGGGGAAGGTATACGCAGTATTTT
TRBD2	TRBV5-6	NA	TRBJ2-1	CASSLIKRGGLSNEQFF	TGTGCCAGCAGCTTGATTAAGCGGGGGGGTTTGAGTAATGAGCAGTTCTTC
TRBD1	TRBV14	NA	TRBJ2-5	CASSQESRGPYF	TGTGCCAGCAGCCAAGAGTCGAGGGGGCCGTACTTC
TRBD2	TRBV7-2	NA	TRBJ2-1	CASSLVGLAGNEQFF	TGTGCCAGCAGCTTAGTGGGACTAGCGGGGAATGAGCAGTTCTTC
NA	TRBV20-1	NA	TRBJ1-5	CSASSASTTYSNQPQHF	TGCAGTGCTAGTTCAGCATCTACTACTTATAGCAATCAGCCCCAGCATTTT
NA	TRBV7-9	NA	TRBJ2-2	CASSFLSPINTGELFF	TGTGCCAGCAGCTTTTTAAGCCCGATTAACACCGGGGAGCTGTTTTTT
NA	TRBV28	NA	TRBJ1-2	CASSLPQGVGGYTF	TGTGCCAGCAGTTTACCCCAAGGGGTGGGTGGCTACACCTTC
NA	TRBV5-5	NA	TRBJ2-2	CASNPAGGELFF	TGTGCCAGCAATCCAGCAGGCGGGGAGCTGTTTTTT
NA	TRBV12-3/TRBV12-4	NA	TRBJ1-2	CASSSPSGGYTF	TGTGCCAGCAGTTCGCCCTCGGGGGGCTACACCTTC
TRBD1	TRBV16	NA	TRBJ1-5	CASSQSWQGGQPQHF	TGTGCCAGCAGCCAATCTTGGCAGGGGGGTCAGCCCCAGCATTTT
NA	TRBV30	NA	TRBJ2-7	CAWSVYLREGEQYF	TGTGCCTGGAGTGTATACCTGAGGGAAGGCGAGCAGTACTTC
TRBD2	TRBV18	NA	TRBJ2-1	CASSPSVTSGGPPQFF	TGTGCCAGCTCACCAAGTGTAACTAGCGGGGGCCCACCGCAGTTCTTC
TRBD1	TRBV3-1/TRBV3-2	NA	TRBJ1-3	CASSRSNRGEGNTIYF	TGTGCCAGCAGCCGCTCCAACAGGGGTGAGGGAAACACCATATATTTT
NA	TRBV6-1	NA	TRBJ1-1	CASSESGLAEAFF	TGTGCCAGCAGTGAATCGGGGTTGGCTGAAGCTTTCTTT
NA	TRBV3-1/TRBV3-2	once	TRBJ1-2	CASSLAAGANYGYTF	TGTGCCAGCAGCCTCGCCGCGGGGGCAAACTATGGCTACACCTTC
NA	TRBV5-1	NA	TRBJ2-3	CASSLRGTGTDTQYF	TGCGCCAGCAGCTTAAGGGGGACGGGCACAGATACGCAGTATTTT
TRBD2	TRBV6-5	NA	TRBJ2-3	CASSRDYPDTQYF	TGTGCCAGCAGTCGGGACTATCCAGATACGCAGTATTTT
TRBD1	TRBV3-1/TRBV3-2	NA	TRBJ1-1	CASSQDAQQGSFTEAFF	TGTGCCAGCAGCCAAGACGCACAACAGGGGTCGTTCACTGAAGCTTTCTTT
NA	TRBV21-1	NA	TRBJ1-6	CASSKRQGRDSPLHF	TGTGCCAGCAGCAAACGACAGGGTCGGGATTCACCCCTCCACTTT